This T cell receptor beta chain derives from a study of shared clonotypes between healthy human individuals. Overall study context: Three plates each covered CD4 naive and memory; CD8 naive two, CD8 memory one. Study results and limitations: The study's rarefaction showed incomplete sorted-subset sequencing despite large depth.

Authors' processing steps: Filtering differed, since immunoSEQ gave only junction sequences and no quality scores. Clones were sequenced by immunoSEQ multiplex PCR, and TCRdb holds only the in-frame ones, with some missing. For V, J and clone size, that table is used; D and trimming come from the DNA. Among over 2 million clones listed, about 95% were seen once. Germline lookup yields CDR1 GTSNPN and CDR2 SVGIG (reference sequence). V was cut by 2 bases and J by 7 bases, with 11 bases left in between. CDR3 length: 12 residues. This clone came up once. Its antigen is unknown. This sequence joins TRBV30 and TRBJ1-1; D unresolved. This sequence was found in a young man in good health. Sequencing used naive CD4+ T cells sorted from blood. Subset reported: CD45RA+ positively selected. The CDR3 spells CAWSIGGYEAFF. The CDR3 DNA sequence: TGTGCCTGGAGTATAGGTGGATATGAAGCTTTCTTT.